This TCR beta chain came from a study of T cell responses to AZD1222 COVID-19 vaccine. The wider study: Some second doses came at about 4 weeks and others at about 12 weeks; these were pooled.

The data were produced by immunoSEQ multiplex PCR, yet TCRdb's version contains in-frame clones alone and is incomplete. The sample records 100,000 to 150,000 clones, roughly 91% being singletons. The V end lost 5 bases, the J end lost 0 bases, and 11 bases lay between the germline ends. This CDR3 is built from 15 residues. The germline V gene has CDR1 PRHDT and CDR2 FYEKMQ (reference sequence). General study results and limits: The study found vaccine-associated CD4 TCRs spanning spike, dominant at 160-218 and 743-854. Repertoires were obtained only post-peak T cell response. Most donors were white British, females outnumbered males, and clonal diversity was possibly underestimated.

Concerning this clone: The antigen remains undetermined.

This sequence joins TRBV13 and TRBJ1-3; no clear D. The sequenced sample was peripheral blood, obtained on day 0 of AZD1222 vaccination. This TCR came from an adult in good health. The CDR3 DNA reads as TGTGCCAGCAGCCGACGTAGGAGCTCTGGAAACACCATATATTTT. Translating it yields CASSRRRSSGNTIYF.